The 29 T cell receptor beta chains below come from one sample, sequenced in a study of blood T cell repertoires in COVID-19. Generated by immunoSEQ multiplex PCR, the TCRdb table keeps only in-frame clones and is missing some. Of 200,000 to 300,000 clones listed, roughly 89% are singletons. The material sequenced was PBMCs or T cells enriched from blood (not recorded which). These receptors originate from a woman in her 30s with acute COVID-19.

This sequence joins TRBV2 and TRBJ2-1, with a possible D match to TRBD2 (5 bases). The V gene lost 7 bases and the J gene lost 2 bases, with 9 bases spanning the gap. The CDR3 totals 13 residues. Germline CDR1 is SNHLY and CDR2 is FYNNEI. The CDR3 loop reads CASTTGTYNEQFF. CDR3 in DNA: TGTGCCAGCACCACGGGGACCTACAATGAGCAGTTCTTC.

This chain uses TRBV7-9 with TRBJ1-6; D not certain. Germline CDR1 and CDR2: SEHNR and FQNEAQ (reference sequence). This CDR3 spans 13 amino acids. Trimming took 3 bases from V and 10 from J, leaving 10 bases between them. This CDR3 reads CASSLMGSSPLHF. CDR3 DNA: TGTGCCAGCAGCTTGATGGGCAGCTCACCCCTCCACTTT.

CDR3 bases: TGCGCCAGCAACAATAGGGGCGGGAACACTGAAGCTTTCTTT. Protein: CASNNRGGNTEAFF. This sequence joins TRBV5-1 and TRBJ1-1, with a possible D match to TRBD1 (5 bases). The CDR3 is 14 residues long. The germline CDR1 and CDR2 sequences are SGHRS and YFSETQ. Trimming left V 6 bases short and J 1 base short, with 13 bases between. The whole variable domain, filled in from reference TRBV5-1 and TRBJ1-1, reads KAGVTQTPRYLIKTRGQQVTLSCSPISGHRSVSWYQQTPGQGLQFLFEYFSETQRNKGNFPGRFSGRQFSNSRSEMNVSTLELGDSALYLCASNNRGGNTEAFFGQGTRLTVV.

This clone appeared once. The chain's CDR3 is CASSLVSERTAFF. The CDR3, as DNA: TGTGCCAGCAGCTTAGTTTCAGAGCGTACGGCTTTCTTT. The rearrangement joins TRBV7-9 to TRBJ1-1; no reliable D call. With 1 base removed from V and 11 bases from J, the gap between germline ends came to 14 bases. This CDR3 comprises 13 residues. Germline V gene lookup returns CDR1 SEHNR and CDR2 FQNEAQ (reference sequence).

This sequence joins TRBV7-2 and TRBJ2-3; D call uncertain. CDR1 is SGHTA and CDR2 is FQGNSA in the germline V gene. V was trimmed by 5 bases and J by 0 bases, leaving 9 bases between them. This CDR3 comprises 14 residues. In DNA, the CDR3 is TGTGCCAGCAGCGTTAGCTCTAGCACAGATACGCAGTATTTT. Translated, it gives CASSVSSSTDTQYF.

This chain links TRBV12-5 with TRBJ2-3; possibly TRBD2 for D (6 bases). The V end was cut by 5 bases, the J end by 3 bases, with 21 bases between. The CDR3 loop spans 17 amino acids. In germline, CDR1 is LGHNT, CDR2 FRNRAP. The CDR3: CASGLGWETRATDTQYF. CDR3 coding DNA: TGTGCTAGTGGTCTGGGTTGGGAGACTAGGGCTACAGATACGCAGTATTTT.

The V gene is TRBV6-1, the J gene TRBJ1-1, with a tentative D call TRBD1 (6 bases). CDR1 and CDR2 (germline): MNHNS, SASEGT. The CDR3 runs 13 residues. V was clipped by 3 bases and J by 4 bases, with 9 bases between them. The CDR3 coding sequence is TGTGCCAGCAGTGACACAGGGTTCACTGAAGCTTTCTTT. Translated: CASSDTGFTEAFF.

The rearrangement joins TRBV19 to TRBJ1-5; D remains unclear. Germline CDR1 LNHDA, CDR2 SQIVND (reference sequence). There are 15 residues in the CDR3. V shed 7 bases and J shed 0 bases, with 13 bases lying between them. The DNA of the CDR3 is TGTGCCAGTACCCCGGGGATGCATAGCAATCAGCCCCAGCATTTT. Translated, it gives CASTPGMHSNQPQHF.

The chain combines TRBV12-5 with TRBJ1-2; D may be TRBD1 (5 bases). The CDR3 spans 13 residues. Trimming cost V 5 bases and J 3 bases, with 10 bases left between them. CDR1 LGHNT and CDR2 FRNRAP come from the germline V gene. CDR3 residues: CASGKQTDYGYTF. For the CDR3, the DNA is TGTGCTAGTGGTAAACAGACAGACTATGGCTACACCTTC.

The chain couples TRBV19 to TRBJ1-4; 10 nucleotides match TRBD1. The CDR3 length is 14 residues. V trimming: 5 bases; J trimming: 5 bases; junction bases outside the gene matches: 2. CDR1 and CDR2 from the germline V gene are LNHDA and SQIVND (reference sequence). Written as DNA, the CDR3 is TGTGCCAGTAGTGGGACAGGGGCAAATGAAAAACTGTTTTTT. Amino acids: CASSGTGANEKLFF.

The chain combines TRBV5-4 with TRBJ1-1; no clear D. The germline V gene has CDR1 SGHNT and CDR2 YYREEE (reference sequence). Trimming pared 0 bases from V and 6 bases from J, leaving 12 bases between. The CDR3 is 14 amino acids. For the CDR3, the DNA is TGTGCCAGCAGCTTGGAGCGGGAGGCGGCTGAAGCTTTCTTT. This codes for CASSLEREAAEAFF.

The V and J genes are TRBV3-1 (or the pseudogene TRBV3-2) and TRBJ2-5; 7 bases are a match to TRBD1. The CDR3 sequence is 17 residues long. The J segment lost 2 bases and the V segment lost 5 bases, leaving 14 bases of the junction unmatched. Germline values: CDR1 LGHDT, CDR2 YNNKEL (reference sequence). In DNA form, the CDR3 reads TGTGCCAGCAGCTCCTCGGTAGGGGGCAGAACTCAAGAGACCCAGTACTTC. Translated, it gives CASSSSVGGRTQETQYF.

In this sample, this clone turned up once. The chain couples TRBV9 to TRBJ1-1; D call uncertain. Germline V gene lookup returns CDR1 SGDLS and CDR2 YYNGEE. The V end lost 0 bases, the J end lost 0 bases, and 12 bases lay between the germline ends. The CDR3 is made up of 16 amino acids. The CDR3 DNA follows: TGTGCCAGCAGCGTAGATGCCGGCGCGGTGAACACTGAAGCTTTCTTT. Its protein product is CASSVDAGAVNTEAFF.

The V call is TRBV5-1, the J call TRBJ1-6, with 7 nucleotides matching TRBD1. V dropped 3 bases and J dropped 0; count of bases not matched to a gene: 12. The CDR3 consists of 19 residues. The germline gives CDR1 SGHRS, CDR2 YFSETQ. The CDR3 spells CASSWGTAAPGSYNSPLHF. CDR3 DNA: TGCGCCAGCAGCTGGGGGACAGCCGCCCCGGGCTCCTATAATTCACCCCTCCACTTT.

CDR3 DNA: TGTGCCAGCAGCTCCGGACGGGGAACTAATGAAAAACTGTTTTTT. Translating it yields CASSSGRGTNEKLFF. The chain uses TRBV7-9 and TRBJ1-4; no reliable D call. Trimming pared 4 bases from V and 1 base from J, leaving 10 bases between. Germline CDR1 SEHNR, CDR2 FQNEAQ (reference sequence). The CDR3 totals 15 residues.

V and J are TRBV4-2 and TRBJ2-3; 7 bases line up with TRBD2. With 2 bases clipped from V and 7 bases from J, the junction kept 12 bases outside the gene matches. Germline V gives CDR1 LGHNA, CDR2 YNFKEQ. CDR3 size: 16 residues. The CDR3 nucleotides are TGTGCCAGCAGCCAACCGTTAGCGGGTGCTTCTAATACGCAGTATTTT. Protein sequence: CASSQPLAGASNTQYF.

The chain's CDR3 is CASSFQTGRGYTF. The DNA of the CDR3 is TGTGCCAGCAGTTTCCAGACAGGGAGAGGCTACACCTTC. This chain uses TRBV28 with TRBJ1-2, with 7 bases aligning to TRBD1. Germline CDR1 reads MDHEN; CDR2 reads SYDVKM. The CDR3 spans 13 residues. V was clipped by 3 bases and J by 8 bases; unmatched bases: 6.

In DNA, the CDR3 is TGTGCCAGCAGCTTAGACAGGGGGAACACCGGGGAGCTGTTTTTT. Translating it yields CASSLDRGNTGELFF. This sequence joins TRBV11-3 and TRBJ2-2; D is perhaps TRBD1 (6 bases). The CDR3 is 15 residues long. Trimming removed 0 bases from V and 1 base from J, with 6 bases in between. CDR1 is SGHNT, CDR2 YENEEA, per germline.

The V call is TRBV7-6, the J call TRBJ2-1, with TRBD1 as a possible D gene (5 bases). This CDR3 is built from 11 residues. Germline lookup yields CDR1 SGHVS and CDR2 FNYEAQ. Trimming shortened V by 1 base and J by 12 bases, and 7 bases separated the two germline ends. CDR3 nucleotide sequence: TGTGCCAGCAGCTTAGATAGGGGGCAGTTCTTC. Its protein product is CASSLDRGQFF.

This clone occurred a few times. Other nucleotide sequences from this sample produce the same CDR3. The gene calls are TRBV12-3 or TRBV12-4 and TRBJ1-5; TRBD1 is a possible D gene (5 bases). Between the trimmed V and J ends, which lost 3 bases and 7 bases, there was a span of 7 bases. This CDR3 region has 12 residues. The CDR3 region has the DNA TGTGCCAGCAGTTTGGGGGGACAGCCCCAGCATTTT. Translating it yields CASSLGGQPQHF.

The chain joins TRBV19 to TRBJ2-3; D unclear. The CDR3 has 15 amino acids. From germline, CDR1 is LNHDA and CDR2 SQIVND (reference sequence). Trimming cost V 6 bases and J 0 bases, with 13 bases left between them. The CDR3 region has the DNA TGTGCCAGTAGCCTAACAGCCCTTAGCACAGATACGCAGTATTTT. This encodes CASSLTALSTDTQYF.

For this clone: One end of the junction fails to match germline, which may point to a read error. The chain uses TRBV11-3 and TRBJ2-7; 10 positions agree with TRBD1. Germline V lookup: CDR1 SGHNT, CDR2 YENEEA. CDR3 length equals 14 residues. In nucleotides, the CDR3 is TGTGCCAGCAGCGATACCGACAGGGGACAGGGGTTGCACTTC. It translates to CASSDTDRGQGLHF.

This chain connects TRBV5-1 to TRBJ1-2, with 10 bases lining up with TRBD1. Unmatched junction bases numbered 7, after V lost 5 bases and J lost 3 bases. This CDR3 has 15 amino acids. Germline V gene lookup returns CDR1 SGHRS and CDR2 YFSETQ. The CDR3 nucleotides read TGCGCCAGCAGTTATACCGGGACAGGGGACTATGGCTACACCTTC. It specifies CASSYTGTGDYGYTF.

This clone was counted a single time. The rearrangement uses TRBV30 and TRBJ2-3; no firm D call. Germline V lookup: CDR1 GTSNPN, CDR2 SVGIG (reference sequence). The V end lost 0 bases, the J end lost 4 bases, and 5 bases lay between the germline ends. The CDR3 spans 12 residues. DNA of the CDR3: TGTGCCTGGAGTGTGTCCGCAGATACGCAGTATTTT. Translating it yields CAWSVSADTQYF.

This chain uses TRBV6-6 with TRBJ2-7; D uncertain. The V end was cut by 2 bases, the J end by 7 bases, with 6 bases between. This CDR3 has 11 amino acids. CDR1 and CDR2 (germline): MNHNY, SVGAGI (reference sequence). The DNA of the CDR3 is TGTGCCAGCAGTTACGCCCGGGAGCAGTACTTC. It is translated as CASSYAREQYF.

This clone has only a few counts. This chain connects TRBV28 to TRBJ2-7, with D possibly TRBD1 on 6 matching bases. The CDR3 length is 13 residues. V lost 6 bases and J lost 1, with 10 bases in between. Per germline, CDR1 MDHEN and CDR2 SYDVKM. The CDR3 sequence is CASRQTGSYEQYF. The CDR3 DNA reads as TGTGCCAGCAGGCAGACAGGATCCTACGAGCAGTACTTC.

The rearrangement links TRBV7-2 to TRBJ1-2; maybe TRBD1 (6 bases). This CDR3 is 12 amino acids long. V gave up 5 bases and J gave up 7 bases, with 11 bases separating them. Germline lookup yields CDR1 SGHTA and CDR2 FQGNSA. CDR3 sequence reads: CASSRGDIGYTF. The CDR3 region has the DNA TGTGCCAGCAGCCGTGGGGACATTGGCTACACCTTC.

V usage is TRBV2 and J usage is TRBJ2-1; 8 bases line up with TRBD2. This CDR3 has 16 amino acids. V shed 5 bases, J shed 3 bases, and the junction held 9 bases outside the gene matches. CDR1 is SNHLY and CDR2 is FYNNEI in the germline V gene. The CDR3, as DNA: TGTGCCAGCAGTCTGTACGGGACTAGAAGCTACAATGAGCAGTTCTTC. Protein: CASSLYGTRSYNEQFF.

The rearrangement links TRBV4-1 to TRBJ2-3; D remains unclear. The V end lost 1 base, the J end lost 1 base, and 9 bases lay between the germline ends. In germline, CDR1 is MGHRA, CDR2 YSYEKL. The CDR3 is made up of 15 amino acids. In nucleotides, the CDR3 is TGCGCCAGCAGCCAAGTGGCGCAGGGCACAGATACGCAGTATTTT. Its translation is CASSQVAQGTDTQYF.